Sequencing of this T cell receptor beta chain was carried out in a study of tissue T cells after allogeneic stem cell transplantation. Clones were read by immunoSEQ multiplex PCR, and TCRdb kept only the in-frame ones, dropping some. The sample holds around 2,400 clones, about half seen once. This clone was observed a handful of times. The gene names here belong to mouse. Read sequence stops 1 residue before the CDR3 end, and the germline J gene provides the missing end. Time point noted: mouse harvest day 14 after allogeneic transplant. Tail vein injection delivered 10^7 T-cell-depleted bone marrow cells and 10^6 splenic CD5+ T cells. J lost 10 bases, V lost 4 bases, and 10 bases had no gene match. This CDR3 is built from 14 residues. The germline gives CDR1 KGHPV, CDR2 FQNQEV (reference sequence).

The chain uses TRBV26 and TRBJ1-3; 7 bases line up with TRBD1. This clonotype was sampled from a female BALB/c mouse given C57BL/6 T cells with graft-versus-host disease after an allogeneic hematopoietic cell transplant. Sequencing used lymph node tissue. This CDR3 reads CASSRQGEGSTLYF. CDR3 bases read: TGTGCCAGCAGTCGCCAGGGGGAAGGGAGCACGCTCTAT.